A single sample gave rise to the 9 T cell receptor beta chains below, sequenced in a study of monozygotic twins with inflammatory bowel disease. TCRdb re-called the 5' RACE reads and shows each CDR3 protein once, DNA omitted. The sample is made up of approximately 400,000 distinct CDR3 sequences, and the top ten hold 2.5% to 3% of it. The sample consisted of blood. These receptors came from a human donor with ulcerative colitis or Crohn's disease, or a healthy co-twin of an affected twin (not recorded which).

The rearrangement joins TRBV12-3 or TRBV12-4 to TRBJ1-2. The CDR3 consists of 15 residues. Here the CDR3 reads CASSLTGGRNYGYTF.

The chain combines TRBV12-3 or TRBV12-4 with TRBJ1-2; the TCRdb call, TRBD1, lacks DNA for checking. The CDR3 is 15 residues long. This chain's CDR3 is CASSSRPRQNYGYTF.

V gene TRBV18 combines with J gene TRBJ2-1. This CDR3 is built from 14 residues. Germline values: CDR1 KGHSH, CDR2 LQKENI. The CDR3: CASSLAGRRNEQFF.

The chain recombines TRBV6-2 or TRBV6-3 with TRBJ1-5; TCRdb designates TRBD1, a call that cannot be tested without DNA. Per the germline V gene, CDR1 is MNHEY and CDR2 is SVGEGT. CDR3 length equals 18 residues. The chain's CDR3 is CASSNGFRDLESNQPQHF.

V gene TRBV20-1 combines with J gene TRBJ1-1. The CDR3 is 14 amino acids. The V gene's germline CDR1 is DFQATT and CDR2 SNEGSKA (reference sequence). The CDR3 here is CSARVPEMNTEAFF.

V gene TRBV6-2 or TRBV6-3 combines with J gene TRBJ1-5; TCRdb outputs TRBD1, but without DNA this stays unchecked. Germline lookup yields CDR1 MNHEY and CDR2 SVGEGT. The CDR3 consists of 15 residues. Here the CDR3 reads CASSYTRTGLQPPHF.

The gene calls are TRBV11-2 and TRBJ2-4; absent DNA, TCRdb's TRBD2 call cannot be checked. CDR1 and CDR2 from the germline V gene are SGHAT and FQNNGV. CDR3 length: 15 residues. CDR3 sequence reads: CASSLVRARTNIQYF.

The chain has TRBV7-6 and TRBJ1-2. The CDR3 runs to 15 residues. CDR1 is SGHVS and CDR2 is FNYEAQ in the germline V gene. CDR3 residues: CASSQQQNTNYGYTF.

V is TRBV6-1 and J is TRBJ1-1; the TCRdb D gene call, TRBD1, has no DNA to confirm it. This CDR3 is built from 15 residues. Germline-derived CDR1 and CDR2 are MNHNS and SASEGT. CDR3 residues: CASSESWGTVGRAFF.